This T cell receptor (beta chain) appears in the sequencing data of a study of blood T cell repertoires in COVID-19 (TCRdb year 2020). Concerning the study at large: The collaborator samples originated in the United States, Italy and Spain and spanned the acute and convalescent phases of COVID-19. The prospective study material was composed of cDNA or gDNA derived from T cells, B-cell-depleted T cells, or PBMCs. The dataset comprised deeply sampled blood TCRbeta repertoires from subjects exposed to, actively infected with, or recovered from COVID-19. A freely available public database, intended as a resource for researchers studying the immune response to SARS-CoV-2, is where the repertoires were released. Where available, HLA class I and class II types were taken from metadata supplied by the sample provider and were not determined by assay-based typing. Samples were obtained from the ongoing ImmuneRACE study (first 160 participants) and from 1,254 subjects provided by 6 global collaborators. A de-identified subject ID, COVID-19 status, age in years and sex were almost always included in the sample metadata.

Each collaborating institution followed its own protocols to collect whole blood in K2EDTA tubes. For TCRbeta analysis, collaborators shipped samples in one of three forms: frozen whole blood, isolated PBMCs, or DNA extracted from either of those sample types. Findings and caveats that apply to the study as a whole: The amount of clinical and demographic metadata varied by source and participant and was provided uncurated.

Concerning this clone itself: Its binding antigen is unknown. One base away there is no much larger clone; base qualities are not given.

TCRbeta CDR3 regions were amplified from genomic DNA using the immunoSEQ Assay, a bias-controlled multiplex PCR. The study's processing was this. Nucleated cell counts per sample were estimated from amplification of reference gene primers within the assay. To quantify the absolute abundance of each unique TCRbeta CDR3 rearrangement, sequence reads were collapsed and filtered. For each sample, productive Simpson clonality was calculated by taking the square root of Simpson's diversity index across productive rearrangements. TCRdb holds this immuneACCESS table with in-frame rearrangements only. Some clones are missing; in checked studies, unresolved V genes explain under half, and the rest has no known cause. V, J and clone size derive from that table, while D and trimming were established from the DNA sequence. The sample contains over 250,000 clones, approximately 83% of them found a single time. About 10% of the sample is held by the ten biggest clonotypes.

The specimen was peripheral blood. The TCR sequence derives from a woman between 65 and 79 years old with acute or convalescent COVID-19.

The DNA reads TGTGCCAGTAGTCCCCGGACAGGGTCAAGCAATCAGCCCCAGCATTTT. Translated, this is CASSPRTGSSNQPQHF. Recombination linked TRBV19 to TRBJ1-5, with 8 middle bases fitting TRBD1. The CDR3 holds 16 amino acids from the cysteine to the phenylalanine. CDR3 DNA is the only sequence kept; it has 48 bases, read in frame from the first base. V has 5 bases trimmed and J has 1 base trimmed; junction bases matching no gene number 7. The germline V gene (reference sequence) provides CDR1 LNHDA and CDR2 SQIVND.